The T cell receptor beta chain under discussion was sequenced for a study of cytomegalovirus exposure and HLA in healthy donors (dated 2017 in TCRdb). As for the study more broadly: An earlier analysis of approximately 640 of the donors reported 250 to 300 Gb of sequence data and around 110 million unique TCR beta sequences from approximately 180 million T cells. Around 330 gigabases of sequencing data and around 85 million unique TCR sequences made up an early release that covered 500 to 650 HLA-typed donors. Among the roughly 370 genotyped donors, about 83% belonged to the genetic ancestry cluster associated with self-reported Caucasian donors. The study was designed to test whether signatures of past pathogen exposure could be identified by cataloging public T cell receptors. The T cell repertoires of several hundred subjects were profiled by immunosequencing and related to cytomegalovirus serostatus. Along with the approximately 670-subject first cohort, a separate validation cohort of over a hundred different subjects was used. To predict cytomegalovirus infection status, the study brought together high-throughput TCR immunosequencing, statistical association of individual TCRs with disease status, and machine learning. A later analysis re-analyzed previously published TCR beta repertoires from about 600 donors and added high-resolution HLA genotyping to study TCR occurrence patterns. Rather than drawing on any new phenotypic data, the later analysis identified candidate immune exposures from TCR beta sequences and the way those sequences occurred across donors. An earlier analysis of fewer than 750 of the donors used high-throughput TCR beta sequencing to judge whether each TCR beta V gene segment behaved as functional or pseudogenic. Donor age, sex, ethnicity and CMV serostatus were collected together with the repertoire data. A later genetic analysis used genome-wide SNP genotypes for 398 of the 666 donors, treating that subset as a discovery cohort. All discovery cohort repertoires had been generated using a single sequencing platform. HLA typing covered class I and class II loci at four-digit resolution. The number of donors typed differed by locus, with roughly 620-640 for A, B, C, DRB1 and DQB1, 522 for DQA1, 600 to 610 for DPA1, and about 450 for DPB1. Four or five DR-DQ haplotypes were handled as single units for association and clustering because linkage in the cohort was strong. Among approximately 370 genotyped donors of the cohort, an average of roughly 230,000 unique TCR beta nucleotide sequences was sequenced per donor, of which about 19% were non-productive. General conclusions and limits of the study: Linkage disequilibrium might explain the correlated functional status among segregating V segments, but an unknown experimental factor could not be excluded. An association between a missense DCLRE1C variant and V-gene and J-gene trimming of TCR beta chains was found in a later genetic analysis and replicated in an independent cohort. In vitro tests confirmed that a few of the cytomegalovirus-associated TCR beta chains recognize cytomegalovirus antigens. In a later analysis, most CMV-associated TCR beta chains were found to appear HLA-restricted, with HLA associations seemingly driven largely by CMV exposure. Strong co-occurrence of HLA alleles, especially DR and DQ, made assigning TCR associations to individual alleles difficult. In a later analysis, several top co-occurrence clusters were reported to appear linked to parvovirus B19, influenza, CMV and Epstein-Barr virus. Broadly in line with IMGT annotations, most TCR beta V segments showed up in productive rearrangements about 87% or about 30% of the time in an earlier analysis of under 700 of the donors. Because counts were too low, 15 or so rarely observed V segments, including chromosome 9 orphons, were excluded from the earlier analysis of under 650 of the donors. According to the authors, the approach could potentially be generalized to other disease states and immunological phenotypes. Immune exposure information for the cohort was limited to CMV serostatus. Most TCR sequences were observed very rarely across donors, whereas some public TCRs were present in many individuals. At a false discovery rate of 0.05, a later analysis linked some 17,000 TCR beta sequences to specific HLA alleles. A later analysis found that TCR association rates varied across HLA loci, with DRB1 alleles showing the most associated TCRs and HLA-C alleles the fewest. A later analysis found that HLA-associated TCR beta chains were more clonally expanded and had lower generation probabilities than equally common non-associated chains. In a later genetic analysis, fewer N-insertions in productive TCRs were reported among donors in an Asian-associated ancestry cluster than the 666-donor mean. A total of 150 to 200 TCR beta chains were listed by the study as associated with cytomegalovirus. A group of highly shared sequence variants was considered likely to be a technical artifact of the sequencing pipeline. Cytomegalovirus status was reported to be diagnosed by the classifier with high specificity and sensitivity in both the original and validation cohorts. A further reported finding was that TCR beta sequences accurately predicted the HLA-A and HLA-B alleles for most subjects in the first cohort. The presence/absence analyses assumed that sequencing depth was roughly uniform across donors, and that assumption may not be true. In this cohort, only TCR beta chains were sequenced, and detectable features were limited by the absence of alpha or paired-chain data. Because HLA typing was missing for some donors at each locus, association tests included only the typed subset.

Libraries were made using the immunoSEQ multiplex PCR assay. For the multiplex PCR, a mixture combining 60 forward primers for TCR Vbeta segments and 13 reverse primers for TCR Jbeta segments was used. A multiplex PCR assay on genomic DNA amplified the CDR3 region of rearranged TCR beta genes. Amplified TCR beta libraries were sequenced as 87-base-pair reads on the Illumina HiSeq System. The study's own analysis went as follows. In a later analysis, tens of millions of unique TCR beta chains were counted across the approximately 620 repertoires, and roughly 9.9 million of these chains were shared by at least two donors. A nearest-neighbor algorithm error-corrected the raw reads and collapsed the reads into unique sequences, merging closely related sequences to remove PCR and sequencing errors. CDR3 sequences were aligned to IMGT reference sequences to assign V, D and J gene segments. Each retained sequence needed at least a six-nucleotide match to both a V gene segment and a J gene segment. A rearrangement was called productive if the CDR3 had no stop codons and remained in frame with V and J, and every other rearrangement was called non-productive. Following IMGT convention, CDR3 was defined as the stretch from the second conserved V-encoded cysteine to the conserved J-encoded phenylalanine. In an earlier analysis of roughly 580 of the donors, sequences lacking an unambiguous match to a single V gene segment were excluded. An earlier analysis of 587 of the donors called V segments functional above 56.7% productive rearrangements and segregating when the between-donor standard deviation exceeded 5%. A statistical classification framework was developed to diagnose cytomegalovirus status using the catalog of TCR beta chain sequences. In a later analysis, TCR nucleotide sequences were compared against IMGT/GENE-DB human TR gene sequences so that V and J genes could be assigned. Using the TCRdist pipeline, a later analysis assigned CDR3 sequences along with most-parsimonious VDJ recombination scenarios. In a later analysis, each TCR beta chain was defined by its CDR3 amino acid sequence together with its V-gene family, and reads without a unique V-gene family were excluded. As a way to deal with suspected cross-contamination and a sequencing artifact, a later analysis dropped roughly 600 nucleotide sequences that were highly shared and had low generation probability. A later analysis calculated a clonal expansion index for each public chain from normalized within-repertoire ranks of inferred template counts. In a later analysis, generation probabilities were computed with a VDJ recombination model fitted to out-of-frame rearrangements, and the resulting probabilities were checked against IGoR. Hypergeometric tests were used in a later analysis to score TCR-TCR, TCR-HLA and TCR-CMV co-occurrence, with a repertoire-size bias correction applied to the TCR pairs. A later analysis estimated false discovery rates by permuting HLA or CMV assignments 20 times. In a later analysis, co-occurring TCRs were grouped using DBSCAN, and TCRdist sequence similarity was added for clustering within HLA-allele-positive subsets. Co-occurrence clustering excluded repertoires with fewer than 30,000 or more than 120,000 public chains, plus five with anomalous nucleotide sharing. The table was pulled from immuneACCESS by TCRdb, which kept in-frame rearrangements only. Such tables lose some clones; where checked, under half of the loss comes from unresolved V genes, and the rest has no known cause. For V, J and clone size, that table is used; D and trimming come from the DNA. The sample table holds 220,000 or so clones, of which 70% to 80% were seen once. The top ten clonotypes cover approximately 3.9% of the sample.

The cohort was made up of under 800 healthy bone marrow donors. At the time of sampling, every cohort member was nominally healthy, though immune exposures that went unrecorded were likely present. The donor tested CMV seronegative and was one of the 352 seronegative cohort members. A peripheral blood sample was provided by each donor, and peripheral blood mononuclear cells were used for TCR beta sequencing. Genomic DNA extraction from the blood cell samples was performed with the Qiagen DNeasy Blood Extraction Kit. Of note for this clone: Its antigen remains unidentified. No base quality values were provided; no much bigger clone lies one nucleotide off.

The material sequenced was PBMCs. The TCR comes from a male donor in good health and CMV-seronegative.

CDR3 reads: CASSVLGGGEQFF. The DNA sequence reads TGTGCCAGCAGCGTATTAGGGGGCGGTGAGCAGTTCTTC. Here the chain combines TRBV9 and TRBJ2-1, and 7 junction bases match TRBD1. The germline V and J ends show losses of 1 base and 9 bases respectively, and no gene match explains 4 bases of the junction. CDR1 SGDLS and CDR2 YYNGEE were looked up in the germline V gene. The CDR3 spans 13 residues, from the cysteine through the phenylalanine. Left in the record is the CDR3 DNA by itself, 39 bases read in frame from the first base.